A selection of T cell receptor beta chains follows, all from one sample in a study of a mutant IDH1 vaccine in newly diagnosed glioma. No antigen has been identified for these receptors. The data were produced by immunoSEQ multiplex PCR, yet TCRdb's version contains in-frame clones alone and is incomplete. Seen here are roughly 40,000 clones, approximately 91% observed once, and the top ten hold over 2%. Material: PBMCs, obtained from a glioma patient whose treatment included an IDH1 peptide vaccine. The source is a man aged 50 to 59 with glioma. The CDR3 runs from the conserved cysteine through the conserved F or W. A D gene is named only where the DNA matches it firmly. Size values are once, few and many counts, or a class for expanded clones, and some rows have none.

TRBV4-2	NA	NA	TRBJ1-5	TGTGCCAGCAGCCAAGATCGTGGTCAGGGCTGGCAGCCCCAGCATTTT	CASSQDRGQGWQPQHF
TRBV30	NA	NA	TRBJ2-2	TGTGCCTGGAGCAGGGGGAGGGCCTCCGGGGAGCTGTTTTTT	CAWSRGRASGELFF
TRBV10-2	NA	NA	TRBJ1-1	TGCGCCAGCAGCAGACTGAACACTGAAGCTTTCTTT	CASSRLNTEAFF
TRBV27	NA	TRBD2	TRBJ2-3	TGTGCCACACTAGCGGGGGGGTATGATACGCAGTATTTT	CATLAGGYDTQYF
TRBV27	once	TRBD1	TRBJ1-2	TGTGCCAGCAGGAGATCCACAGGGGGCAATGGCTACACCTTC	CASRRSTGGNGYTF
TRBV11-2	NA	NA	TRBJ1-1	TGTGCCAGCAGCTTAGATCGGGTAGTTAACACTGAAGCTTTCTTT	CASSLDRVVNTEAFF
TRBV27	NA	NA	TRBJ1-1	TGTGCCAGCAGCCCCCGAGGGAACACTGAAGCTTTCTTT	CASSPRGNTEAFF
TRBV5-6	NA	NA	TRBJ1-2	TGTGCCAGCAGCCTATGGTCTCTCGGCGCAGGCTATGGCTACACCTTC	CASSLWSLGAGYGYTF
TRBV29-1	NA	NA	TRBJ2-3	TGCAGCGTTGATTCGAGCACAGATACGCAGTATTTT	CSVDSSTDTQYF
TRBV7-8	NA	TRBD1	TRBJ1-6	TGTGCCAGCAGCCCGGGACAGGGGAGGAGGAGGAATTCACCCCTCCACTTT	CASSPGQGRRRNSPLHF
TRBV5-1	NA	TRBD2	TRBJ2-3	TGCGCCAGCAGCTTGGCAGCTAGCGGGGGGGCTGATACGCAGTATTTT	CASSLAASGGADTQYF
TRBV18	NA	TRBD1	TRBJ1-5	TGTGCCAGCTCCCCGGACAGGGGACAGCCCCAGCATTTT	CASSPDRGQPQHF
TRBV7-9	NA	TRBD1	TRBJ1-3	TGTGCCAGCAGCTCCTTCGGACAGGTTCTCCTTTCTGGAAACACCATATATTTT	CASSSFGQVLLSGNTIYF
TRBV19	NA	TRBD1	TRBJ1-1	TGTGCCAGTAGTATCAGGGGGGACATGAACACTGAAGCTTTCTTT	CASSIRGDMNTEAFF
TRBV5-6	NA	TRBD1	TRBJ1-5	TGTGCCAGCAGCCCCGGACAGGGGTTAATTCAGCCCCAGCATTTT	CASSPGQGLIQPQHF
TRBV6-4	once	TRBD2	TRBJ2-3	TGTGCCAGCAGTATTGAGGGAGGGGCTGCTACGCAGTATTTT	CASSIEGGAATQYF
TRBV6-1	NA	TRBD1	TRBJ1-4	TGTGCCAGCAGTGCGCTGGACAGGGGAGAAAAACTGTTTTTT	CASSALDRGEKLFF
TRBV18	NA	NA	TRBJ1-1	TGTGCCAGCTCCGTACAGGGACTCATGACTGAAGCTTTCTTT	CASSVQGLMTEAFF
TRBV5-1	NA	NA	TRBJ2-2	TGCGCCAGCAGCCTGGACGGAAACACCGGGGAGCTGTTTTTT	CASSLDGNTGELFF
TRBV6-5	few	NA	TRBJ1-2	TGTGCCAGCAAGGGGGGGACAAACTATGGCTACACCTTC	CASKGGTNYGYTF
TRBV27	NA	NA	TRBJ1-5	TGTGCCAGCAGTTTGTTGCGGGAGGCGAGTCAGCCCCAGCATTTT	CASSLLREASQPQHF
TRBV5-5	NA	NA	TRBJ1-6	TGTGCCAGCAGCTTGGTGGACTCCTATAATTCACCCCTCCACTTT	CASSLVDSYNSPLHF
TRBV7-2	NA	NA	TRBJ2-3	TGTGCCAGCAGCTTCCTACCCACAGATACGCAGTATTTT	CASSFLPTDTQYF
TRBV9	NA	NA	TRBJ2-5	TGTGCCAGCAGCGTAGGGACGGTCCAAGAGACCCAGTACTTC	CASSVGTVQETQYF
TRBV28	NA	TRBD1	TRBJ1-1	TGTGCCAGCAGTTTACGGGGGGACAGACAGAACACTGAAGCTTTCTTT	CASSLRGDRQNTEAFF
TRBV27	NA	NA	TRBJ2-7	TGTGCCACCCATGAACTAACTGGTGGGGGCTACGAGCAGTACTTC	CATHELTGGGYEQYF
TRBV30	NA	NA	TRBJ2-2	TGTGCCTGGAGTTATAGGGTTACCGGGGAGCTGTTTTTT	CAWSYRVTGELFF
TRBV6-1	NA	NA	TRBJ2-2	TGTGCCAGCAGTAAAGCCTTATTCCAGGGTTCGGAGACCGGGGAGCTGTTTTTT	CASSKALFQGSETGELFF
TRBV6-5	NA	TRBD1	TRBJ2-1	TGTGCCAGCAGTTCCCAGGGACAGGGTAACAATGAGCAGTTCTTC	CASSSQGQGNNEQFF
TRBV30	NA	NA	TRBJ2-3	TGTGCCTGGAGTGCGGGGGACAGTAACACAGATACGCAGTATTTT	CAWSAGDSNTDTQYF
TRBV10-2	NA	NA	TRBJ1-2	TGCGCCAGCACCGGCGCCACTAACTATGGCTACACCTTC	CASTGATNYGYTF
TRBV5-1	once	NA	TRBJ1-6	TGCGCCAGCAGCTTGGCCGGGGGTTCGACCAGCTCCTATAATTCACCCCTCCACTTT	CASSLAGGSTSSYNSPLHF
TRBV11-3	NA	TRBD2	TRBJ2-1	TGTGCCAGCAGCTTAGGGGGGCTAGCGGGAATAGATGAGCAGTTCTTC	CASSLGGLAGIDEQFF
TRBV6-6	NA	NA	TRBJ2-3	TGTGCCAGCTCAGGCGCACGGGACCTCACAGATACGCAGTATTTT	CASSGARDLTDTQYF
TRBV2	NA	TRBD2	TRBJ2-7	TGTGCCAGCAGAGAACTAACGGGACTACCGCAGTACTTC	CASRELTGLPQYF
TRBV5-1	NA	TRBD2	TRBJ2-1	TGCGCCAGCAGTGCGAGAATCGGGACTAGCGGCTACAATGAGCAGTTCTTC	CASSARIGTSGYNEQFF
TRBV5-1	NA	NA	TRBJ1-1	TGCGCCAGCAGCTTGGTACAGTTTGGGGGCCTTATGAACACTGAAGCTTTCTTT	CASSLVQFGGLMNTEAFF
TRBV11-2	NA	TRBD2	TRBJ2-7	TGTGCCAGCAGCTCCAGCTGGGGACTAGCCGGGGGGTCCTACGAGCAGTACTTC	CASSSSWGLAGGSYEQYF
TRBV19	NA	TRBD1	TRBJ2-7	TGTGCCAGTAACCCGACAGGGAATGGGTACGAGCAGTACTTC	CASNPTGNGYEQYF
TRBV2	NA	TRBD2	TRBJ2-1	TGTGCCAGCAGTTTTAGCGGGACTTCCTACAATGAGCAGTTCTTC	CASSFSGTSYNEQFF
TRBV5-5	once	NA	TRBJ1-1	TGTGCCAGCAGCTTGGTGCGGAACACTGAAGCTTTCTTT	CASSLVRNTEAFF